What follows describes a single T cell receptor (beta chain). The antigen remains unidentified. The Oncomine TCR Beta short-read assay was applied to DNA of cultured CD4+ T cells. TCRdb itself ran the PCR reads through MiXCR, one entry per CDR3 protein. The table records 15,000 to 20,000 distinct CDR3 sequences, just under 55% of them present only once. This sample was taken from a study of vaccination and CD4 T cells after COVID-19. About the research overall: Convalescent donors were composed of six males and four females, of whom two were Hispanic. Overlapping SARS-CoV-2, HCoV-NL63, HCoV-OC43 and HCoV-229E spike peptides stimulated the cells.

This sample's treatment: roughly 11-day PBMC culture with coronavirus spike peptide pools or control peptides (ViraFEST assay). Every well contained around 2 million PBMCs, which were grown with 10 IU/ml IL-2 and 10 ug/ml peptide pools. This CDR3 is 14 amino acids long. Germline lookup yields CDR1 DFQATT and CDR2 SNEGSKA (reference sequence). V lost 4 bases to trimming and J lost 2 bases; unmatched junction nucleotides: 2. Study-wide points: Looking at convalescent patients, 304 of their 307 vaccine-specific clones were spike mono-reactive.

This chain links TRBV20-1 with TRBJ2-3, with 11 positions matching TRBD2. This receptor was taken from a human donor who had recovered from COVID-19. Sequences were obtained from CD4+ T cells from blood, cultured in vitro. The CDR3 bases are TGCAGTGCTACGGGACTAGCGGTCACAGATACGCAGTATTTT. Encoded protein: CSATGLAVTDTQYF.